Described below is a single T cell receptor (beta chain) sequence and its context. Its antigen remains unknown. The source of the sample is a study of cytomegalovirus exposure and HLA in healthy donors. Background on the study: The roughly 120 million unique TCR beta sequences, from 150 million to 200 million T cells, were found by an earlier analysis.

PCR employed 60 Vbeta and 13 Jbeta primers. Clones were read by immunoSEQ multiplex PCR, and TCRdb kept only the in-frame ones, dropping some. The table lists over 100,000 clones, 65% to 80% of them singletons. Findings and limits, study-wide: In a later analysis, HLA-associated TCR beta chains were more clonally expanded than equally common others.

This CDR3 is 12 amino acids long. V was cut by 11 bases and J by 5 bases, with 15 bases left in between. Germline V gene lookup returns CDR1 LNHNV and CDR2 YYDKDF (reference sequence). Input material: PBMCs. The chain uses TRBV15 and TRBJ2-5; a weak D match, TRBD1 (5 bases). This clonotype originated in a female donor in good health and CMV-seronegative. The CDR3 is CASKGLGETQYF. CDR3 nucleotide sequence: TGTGCCTCGAAGGGGCTCGGCGAGACCCAGTACTTC.